This entry is about one T cell receptor (beta chain). The age range of participants was roughly 18 to 90 years, with residence in about two dozen US areas. Allocation to cohorts depended on clinical history reported by the participants. These data are taken from a study of blood T cell repertoires in COVID-19. At the level of the study: Samples representing acute and convalescent COVID-19 were sourced from the United States, Italy and Spain.

The trim removed 4 bases at V and 5 bases at J, leaving 10 bases unmatched. The CDR3 consists of 16 residues. Per germline, CDR1 SGHNT and CDR2 YYREEE (reference sequence). Source study methods: Reference gene primer amplification yielded estimated nucleated cell counts. Libraries were prepared by immunoSEQ multiplex PCR; TCRdb keeps only in-frame clonotypes and omits some of them. V, J and clone size reflect that table, while D and trimming were determined from the DNA. The table has roughly 300,000 clones, about 89% seen once; the top ten hold roughly 5.2%. The gene calls are TRBV5-4 and TRBJ2-3; 10 nucleotides line up with TRBD2. What was sequenced was PBMCs or T cells enriched from blood (not recorded which). The receptor's source is a young woman who had recovered from COVID-19. DNA for the CDR3: TGTGCCAGCAGCAGTAGCGGGGGGCTCCTCCGAGATACGCAGTATTTT. It yields the protein CASSSSGGLLRDTQYF.